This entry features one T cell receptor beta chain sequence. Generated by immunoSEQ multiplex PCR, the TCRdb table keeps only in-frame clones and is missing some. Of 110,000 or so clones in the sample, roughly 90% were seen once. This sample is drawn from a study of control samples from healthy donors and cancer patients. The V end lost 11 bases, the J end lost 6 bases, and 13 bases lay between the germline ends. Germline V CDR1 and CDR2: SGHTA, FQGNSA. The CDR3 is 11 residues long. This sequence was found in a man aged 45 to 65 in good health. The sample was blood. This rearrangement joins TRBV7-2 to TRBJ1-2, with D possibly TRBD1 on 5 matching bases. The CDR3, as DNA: TGTGCCTCTTGGGGGAGGAATGGCTACACCTTC. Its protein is CASWGRNGYTF.